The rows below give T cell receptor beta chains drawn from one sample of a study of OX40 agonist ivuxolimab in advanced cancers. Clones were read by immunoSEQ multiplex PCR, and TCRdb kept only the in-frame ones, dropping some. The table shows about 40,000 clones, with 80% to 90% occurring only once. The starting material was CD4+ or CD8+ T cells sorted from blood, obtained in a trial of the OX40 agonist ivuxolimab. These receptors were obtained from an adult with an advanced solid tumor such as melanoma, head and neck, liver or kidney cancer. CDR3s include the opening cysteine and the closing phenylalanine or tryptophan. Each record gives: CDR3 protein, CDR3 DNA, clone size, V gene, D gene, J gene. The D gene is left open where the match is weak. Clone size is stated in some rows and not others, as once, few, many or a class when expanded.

CDR3: CASSLGGYTF
DNA: TGTGCCAGCAGCTTAGGTGGCTACACCTTC
size: few
V: TRBV7-9
D: -
J: TRBJ1-2

CDR3: CASSFYQGGSPLHF
DNA: TGTGCCAGCAGCTTCTATCAGGGAGGTTCACCCCTCCACTTT
size: -
V: TRBV7-8
D: -
J: TRBJ1-6

CDR3: CASSLQGANQPQHF
DNA: TGTGCCAGCAGCTTACAGGGGGCTAATCAGCCCCAGCATTTT
size: -
V: TRBV5-4
D: TRBD1
J: TRBJ1-5

CDR3: CASSRDSALYGYTF
DNA: TGTGCCAGTAGTAGGGACAGTGCCCTCTATGGCTACACCTTC
size: -
V: TRBV19
D: TRBD1
J: TRBJ1-2

CDR3: CSVEGGLAGTDTQYF
DNA: TGCAGCGTTGAAGGGGGACTAGCGGGAACAGATACGCAGTATTTT
size: -
V: TRBV29-1
D: TRBD2
J: TRBJ2-3

CDR3: CASSPRTGDGYTF
DNA: TGTGCCAGCTCACCACGGACTGGCGATGGCTACACCTTC
size: few
V: TRBV18
D: -
J: TRBJ1-2

CDR3: CASRVGHDSGNTIYF
DNA: TGTGCCAGCAGGGTGGGACACGACTCTGGAAACACCATATATTTT
size: -
V: TRBV5-6
D: -
J: TRBJ1-3

CDR3: CASSVGGSGAPYEQYF
DNA: TGTGCCAGCAGCGTAGGAGGTTCAGGGGCGCCCTACGAGCAGTACTTC
size: -
V: TRBV9
D: -
J: TRBJ2-7

CDR3: CASSQLAGAFNEQFF
DNA: TGTGCCAGCAGCCAACTGGCGGGAGCCTTCAATGAGCAGTTCTTC
size: -
V: TRBV14
D: TRBD2
J: TRBJ2-1

CDR3: CASSYRRIEGTEAFF
DNA: TGTGCCAGCAGTTACCGGAGGATAGAGGGCACTGAAGCTTTCTTT
size: -
V: TRBV6-5
D: -
J: TRBJ1-1

CDR3: CATSRDWGSGNTIYF
DNA: TGTGCCACCAGCAGAGATTGGGGGTCTGGAAACACCATATATTTT
size: -
V: TRBV15
D: -
J: TRBJ1-3

CDR3: CASSLGTANEKLFF
DNA: TGCGCCAGCAGCCTAGGGACAGCAAATGAAAAACTGTTTTTT
size: -
V: TRBV5-1
D: TRBD1
J: TRBJ1-4

CDR3: CSVEATGEGNYGYTF
DNA: TGCAGCGTTGAAGCGACAGGGGAAGGTAACTATGGCTACACCTTC
size: -
V: TRBV29-1
D: TRBD1
J: TRBJ1-2

CDR3: CASSPRTVSSGNTIYF
DNA: TGTGCCAGCAGCCCCCGGACGGTTAGCTCTGGAAACACCATATATTTT
size: -
V: TRBV13
D: -
J: TRBJ1-3

CDR3: CASSPDSGYGYTF
DNA: TGTGCCAGCAGCCCGGACAGTGGGTATGGCTACACCTTC
size: -
V: TRBV7-6
D: -
J: TRBJ1-2

CDR3: CASSRTAGVNEQFF
DNA: TGTGCCAGCTCACGTACAGCGGGAGTTAATGAGCAGTTCTTC
size: -
V: TRBV18
D: TRBD2
J: TRBJ2-1